These 21 T cell receptor beta chains came from one sample sequenced in a study of shared clonotypes between healthy human individuals. In the naive CD8 group, cells lacked CD45RO and were positively selected for CCR7, so terminally differentiated effector memory CD45RA+ cells were left out. The table came from immunoSEQ multiplex PCR; TCRdb's copy has only in-frame clones and leaves some out. The sample has around 1.9 million clones; 80% to 95% are singletons. The specimen was naive CD8+ T cells from PBMCs. Source of these receptors: a man younger than 30 in good health. Some clones in this sample may be carry-over from other donors' samples.

As for this clone: The sample has other DNA sequences that encode this CDR3 too. V and J are TRBV2 and TRBJ2-7; 11 bases agree with TRBD2. This CDR3 spans 13 amino acids. The trim removed 6 bases at V and 3 bases at J, leaving 1 base unmatched. Germline loops: CDR1 SNHLY, CDR2 FYNNEI. CDR3 loop: CASSGTSGYEQYF. The CDR3 region has the DNA TGTGCCAGCAGCGGGACTAGCGGCTACGAGCAGTACTTC. Complete variable domain (other parts from reference TRBV2 and TRBJ2-7): EPEVTQTPSHQVTQMGQEVILRCVPISNHLYFYWYRQILGQKVEFLVSFYNNEISEKSEIFDDQFSVERPDGSNFTLKIRSTKLEDSAMYFCASSGTSGYEQYFGPGTRLTVT.

The table lists this clone with a few counts. The chain joins TRBV4-1 to TRBJ1-1; no firm D call. The V end was cut by 2 bases, the J end by 1 base, with 20 bases between. The CDR3 is made up of 18 amino acids. Germline CDR1 MGHRA, CDR2 YSYEKL. CDR3 sequence reads: CASSQPMPLSRENTEAFF. CDR3 bases: TGCGCCAGCAGCCAACCAATGCCTTTGTCCCGGGAGAACACTGAAGCTTTCTTT.

This clone has a single count. The chain couples TRBV27 to TRBJ2-5; perhaps TRBD1 as D (6 bases). The CDR3 loop spans 14 amino acids. Germline values: CDR1 MNHEY, CDR2 SMNVEV (reference sequence). Trimming shortened V by 0 bases and J by 5 bases, and 10 bases separated the two germline ends. The CDR3 nucleotides read TGTGCCAGCAGTTTATCGGGACAACGGGAGACCCAGTACTTC. Protein: CASSLSGQRETQYF.

The chain links TRBV2 to TRBJ2-2; 7 bases match TRBD1. V was clipped by 3 bases and J by 3 bases; unmatched bases: 10. The CDR3 is made up of 17 amino acids. CDR1 SNHLY and CDR2 FYNNEI come from the germline V gene. CDR3 loop: CASSEILGTEYTGELFF. CDR3 coding DNA: TGTGCCAGCAGTGAGATTCTGGGGACAGAATACACCGGGGAGCTGTTTTTT.

The chain joins TRBV4-1 to TRBJ2-3; TRBD1 agrees at 7 bases. The V segment lost 0 bases and the J segment 3 bases; nucleotides outside the gene matches: 12. The CDR3 length is 18 residues. Germline CDR1 reads MGHRA; CDR2 reads YSYEKL. The CDR3 nucleotides read TGCGCCAGCAGCCAAGAATCCGGGGACAGATCGAAAACAGATACGCAGTATTTT. This encodes CASSQESGDRSKTDTQYF.

This sequence joins TRBV7-9 and TRBJ2-1; no definite D call. This CDR3 contains 13 residues. The germline CDR1 and CDR2 sequences are SEHNR and FQNEAQ (reference sequence). Trimming stripped 5 bases from V and 8 bases from J, with 13 bases between. CDR3 in amino acids: CASSRISVDEQFF. CDR3 bases: TGTGCCAGCAGCCGTATCTCCGTAGATGAGCAGTTCTTC.

The genes are TRBV11-3 and TRBJ1-2; no definite D call. The CDR3 spans 17 residues. Germline CDR1 is SGHNT and CDR2 is YENEEA. Trimming shortened V by 5 bases and J by 1 base, and 20 bases separated the two germline ends. DNA for the CDR3: TGTGCCAGCAGCAGAGGATTTAGCAGGCCCTTTAACTATGGCTACACCTTC. Encoded protein: CASSRGFSRPFNYGYTF. Complete variable domain (other parts from reference TRBV11-3 and TRBJ1-2): EAGVVQSPRYKIIEKKQPVAFWCNPISGHNTLYWYLQNLGQGPELLIRYENEEAVDDSQLPKDRFSAERLKGVDSTLKIQPAELGDSAVYLCASSRGFSRPFNYGYTFGSGTRLTVV.

The J gene is TRBJ2-3, the V gene TRBV11-2; perhaps TRBD2 as D (5 bases). The CDR3 is made up of 11 amino acids. V was shortened by 4 bases and J by 9 bases, with 8 bases between the two germline ends. Germline loops: CDR1 SGHAT, CDR2 FQNNGV. CDR3 DNA sequence: TGTGCCAGCAGCTGGAGCGGCACGCAGTATTTT. Its translation: CASSWSGTQYF.

The chain couples TRBV6-1 to TRBJ1-2; 9 nucleotides align to TRBD1. Germline CDR1 MNHNS, CDR2 SASEGT. The V segment lost 3 bases and the J segment 8 bases; nucleotides outside the gene matches: 13. The length of the CDR3 is 16 residues. CDR3 nucleotides: TGTGCCAGCAGTGATCACGCGTCTCCCACAGGGGGCGGCTACACCTTC. It is translated as CASSDHASPTGGGYTF.

The chain carries TRBV7-9 and TRBJ2-7; 8 bases are shared with TRBD1. The V gene end was trimmed by 4 bases and the J gene end by 4 bases; junction bases not matched to a gene: 6. The CDR3 runs 14 residues. Germline-derived CDR1 and CDR2 are SEHNR and FQNEAQ (reference sequence). This CDR3 is CASSWTGFNYEQYF. The CDR3 nucleotides are TGTGCCAGCAGCTGGACAGGGTTTAATTACGAGCAGTACTTC. Filled out from reference TRBV7-9 and TRBJ2-7, the complete variable domain reads DTGVSQNPRHKITKRGQNVTFRCDPISEHNRLYWYRQTLGQGPEFLTYFQNEAQLEKSRLLSDRFSAERPKGSFSTLEIQRTEQGDSAMYLCASSWTGFNYEQYFGPGTRLTVT.

This sequence joins TRBV5-1 and TRBJ2-5, with TRBD2 matching 11 bases. V shed 1 base, J shed 4 bases, and the junction held 12 bases outside the gene matches. Germline V gene lookup returns CDR1 SGHRS and CDR2 YFSETQ. The CDR3 is 18 residues long. In DNA form, the CDR3 reads TGCGCCAGCAGCTTGCCCCCGTTCTTTAGCGGGAGGGGAGAGACCCAGTACTTC. Protein: CASSLPPFFSGRGETQYF.

A word on this clone: Other DNA sequences from this sample encode an identical CDR3 as well. The chain couples TRBV5-6 to TRBJ2-1; a possible D gene is TRBD1 (5 bases). The CDR3 runs 15 residues. Per germline, CDR1 SGHDT and CDR2 YYEEEE. V lost 2 bases and J lost 1, with 10 bases in between. The CDR3 nucleotides are TGTGCCAGCAGCTTAGCTGGGGCATCCTACAATGAGCAGTTCTTC. It specifies CASSLAGASYNEQFF.

The chain uses TRBV27 and TRBJ2-7, with 9 positions matching TRBD2. The trim removed 7 bases at V and 5 bases at J, leaving 12 bases unmatched. The CDR3 is made up of 15 amino acids. Germline loops: CDR1 MNHEY, CDR2 SMNVEV (reference sequence). CDR3: CASTTIFAGGNEQYF. CDR3 in DNA: TGTGCCAGCACCACAATTTTTGCGGGAGGGAACGAGCAGTACTTC.

This clone has a single count. The gene calls are TRBV6-5 and TRBJ2-7, with 8 bases matching TRBD1. The trim removed 4 bases at V and 7 bases at J, leaving 9 bases unmatched. This CDR3 has 14 residues. CDR1 is MNHEY and CDR2 is SVGAGI in the germline V gene. CDR3 in amino acids: CASSSSLRGREQYF. In nucleotides, the CDR3 is TGTGCCAGCAGTTCCAGCCTCAGGGGGCGGGAGCAGTACTTC.

The chain recombines TRBV10-2 with TRBJ2-3, with TRBD1 matching over 9 bases. Per the germline V gene, CDR1 is WSHSY and CDR2 is SAAADI. V shed 7 bases and J 6 bases; nucleotides not matched to a gene: 8. This CDR3 has 14 residues. CDR3 region: CASTGRTGADTQYF. In DNA form, the CDR3 reads TGCGCCAGCACTGGGCGGACAGGGGCGGATACGCAGTATTTT.

This chain links TRBV15 with TRBJ1-3; no firm D call. This CDR3 has 14 residues. Trimming took 4 bases from V and 0 from J, leaving 7 bases between them. Germline-derived CDR1 and CDR2 are LNHNV and YYDKDF (reference sequence). CDR3 sequence reads: CATSTGYSGNTIYF. As DNA, the CDR3 is TGTGCCACCAGCACCGGATACTCTGGAAACACCATATATTTT.

The J gene is TRBJ1-1, the V gene TRBV10-3; 11 bases match TRBD1. CDR3 length equals 16 residues. V lost 0 bases to trimming and J lost 4 bases; unmatched junction nucleotides: 4. CDR1 is ENHRY, CDR2 SYGVKD, per germline. CDR3 coding DNA: TGTGCCATCAGTGAGTCTTGGACAGGGGGCTTCACTGAAGCTTTCTTT. Translation gives CAISESWTGGFTEAFF.

This rearrangement joins TRBV4-3 to TRBJ2-1; TRBD2 agrees at 8 bases. From germline, CDR1 is LGHNA and CDR2 YSLEER. This CDR3 is 16 amino acids long. The V and J ends lost 0 bases and 6 bases, in that order; junction bases with no gene match: 7. CDR3 DNA sequence: TGCGCCAGCAGCCAAGATGGGGAACTAGCGGTCAATGAGCAGTTCTTC. This sequence encodes CASSQDGELAVNEQFF.

CDR3 sequence (DNA): TGTGCCAGCAGTTTAATCGGGGCCGAGACCCAGTACTTC. Residues: CASSLIGAETQYF. The chain links TRBV27 to TRBJ2-5, with D tentatively TRBD1 or TRBD2 (5 bases each). Germline V gene lookup returns CDR1 MNHEY and CDR2 SMNVEV (reference sequence). The V end was cut by 2 bases, the J end by 5 bases, with 9 bases between. The CDR3 runs 13 residues.

As concerns this clone: Other DNA sequences in the sample encode the same CDR3. The chain employs TRBV5-6 and TRBJ2-5; a weak D match, TRBD1 (6 bases). Trimming took 1 base from V and 5 from J, leaving 9 bases between them. Germline values: CDR1 SGHDT, CDR2 YYEEEE. CDR3 length: 13 residues. In DNA, the CDR3 is TGTGCCAGCAGCTTGAGGGGGAAGGAGACCCAGTACTTC. This gives the protein CASSLRGKETQYF.

V and J are TRBV6-5 and TRBJ1-6; 7 positions match TRBD1. The CDR3 runs 14 residues. Germline lookup yields CDR1 MNHEY and CDR2 SVGAGI. J gave up 6 bases and V 6 bases, and 5 bases lay outside the gene matches. Here the CDR3 reads CASSRTGANSPLHF. CDR3 DNA sequence: TGTGCCAGCAGCCGGACAGGAGCTAATTCACCCCTCCACTTT.